One sample yielded the 4 T cell receptor beta chains listed below, sequenced in a study of shared clonotypes between healthy human individuals. As defined, naive CD8 cells were CD45RO-negative and positively selected for CCR7, with terminally differentiated effector memory CD45RA+ cells excluded. The data were produced by immunoSEQ multiplex PCR, yet TCRdb's version contains in-frame clones alone and is incomplete. The sample has fewer than 800,000 clones; roughly 94% are singletons. The material sequenced was naive CD8+ T cells sorted from blood. These TCRs come from a man younger than 45 in good health.

The gene calls are TRBV11-2 and TRBJ2-2, with a weak D call TRBD2 (5 bases). Trimming removed 2 bases at V and 7 bases at J, with 8 bases between. CDR1 SGHAT and CDR2 FQNNGV come from the germline V gene. CDR3 length equals 13 residues. DNA for the CDR3: TGTGCCAGCAGCTTACTAGCCGGCGGGGAGCTGTTTTTT. Protein product: CASSLLAGGELFF.

The V and J genes are TRBV28 and TRBJ2-1, with 8 bases identical to TRBD1. The CDR3 length is 18 residues. V trimming: 3 bases; J trimming: 1 base; junction bases outside the gene matches: 11. CDR1 and CDR2 from the germline V gene are MDHEN and SYDVKM. As DNA, the CDR3 is TGTGCCAGCAGTTTTGAGTCCGGACAGGGCAAATCCTACAATGAGCAGTTCTTC. Protein: CASSFESGQGKSYNEQFF. The full variable domain, with the rest looked up from reference TRBV28 and TRBJ2-1, is DVKVTQSSRYLVKRTGEKVFLECVQDMDHENMFWYRQDPGLGLRLIYFSYDVKMKEKGDIPEGYSVSREKKERFSLILESASTNQTSMYLCASSFESGQGKSYNEQFFGPGTRLTVL.

For this clone: Other DNA sequences within the sample encode an identical CDR3. The chain recombines TRBV13 with TRBJ2-7; D is undetermined. V was shortened by 1 base and J by 6 bases, with 7 bases between the two germline ends. This CDR3 region has 12 residues. The germline V gene has CDR1 PRHDT and CDR2 FYEKMQ (reference sequence). CDR3 amino acids: CASSLEGTEQYF. Written as DNA, the CDR3 is TGTGCCAGCAGCTTAGAGGGAACCGAGCAGTACTTC.

This clone was recorded only once. The V call is TRBV4-3, the J call TRBJ1-2, with D perhaps matching TRBD1 (6 bases). Germline CDR1 is LGHNA and CDR2 is YSLEER. V lost 0 bases, J lost 6 bases, and 26 bases lay in between. The CDR3 spans 19 residues. In DNA, the CDR3 is TGCGCCAGCAGCCAAGATCCTGACCCCTATTCGGACAGAGGGAATGGCTACACCTTC. Protein product: CASSQDPDPYSDRGNGYTF.